This TCR beta chain was observed in a study of blood T cell repertoires in COVID-19. On the study more broadly: The United States, Italy and Spain supplied acute and convalescent COVID-19 samples. From T cells, B-cell-depleted T cells, or PBMCs came the material, which was cDNA or gDNA.

As originally analysed: How many nucleated cells were present was estimated from reference gene primer amplification. The table came from immunoSEQ multiplex PCR; TCRdb's copy has only in-frame clones and leaves some out. The V and J calls and the clone size are those of that table, but D and trimming were determined from the DNA. This table holds around 15,000 clones, around nine tenths found once. The length of the CDR3 is 14 residues. Germline CDR1 and CDR2: SNHLY and FYNNEI. Trimming cost V 6 bases and J 2 bases; bases outside gene matches: 6. The specimen sequenced was peripheral blood. This chain uses TRBV2 with TRBJ1-2, with TRBD1 matching 7 bases. This clonotype was sampled from a human donor in a cohort sampled during active COVID-19. CDR3 loop: CASREDRLNYGYTF. The DNA of the CDR3 is TGTGCCAGCAGGGAGGACAGGTTGAACTATGGCTACACCTTC.